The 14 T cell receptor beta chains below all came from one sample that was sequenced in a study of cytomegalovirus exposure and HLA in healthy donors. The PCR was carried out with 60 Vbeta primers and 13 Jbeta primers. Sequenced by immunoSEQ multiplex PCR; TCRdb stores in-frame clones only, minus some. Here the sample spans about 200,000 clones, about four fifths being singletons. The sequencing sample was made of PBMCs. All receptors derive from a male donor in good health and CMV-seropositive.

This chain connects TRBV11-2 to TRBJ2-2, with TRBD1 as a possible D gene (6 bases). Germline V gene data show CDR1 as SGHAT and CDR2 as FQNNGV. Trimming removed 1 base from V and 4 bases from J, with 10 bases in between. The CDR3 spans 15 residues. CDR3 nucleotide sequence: TGTGCCAGCAGCTTAGGACAGGTTCCCACCGGGGAGCTGTTTTTT. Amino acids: CASSLGQVPTGELFF.

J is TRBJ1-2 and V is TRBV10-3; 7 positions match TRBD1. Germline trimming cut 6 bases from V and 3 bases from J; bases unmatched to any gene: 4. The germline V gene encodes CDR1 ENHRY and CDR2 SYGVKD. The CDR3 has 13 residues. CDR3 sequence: CAISGDSDYGYTF. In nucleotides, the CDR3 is TGTGCCATCAGCGGGGACAGCGACTATGGCTACACCTTC.

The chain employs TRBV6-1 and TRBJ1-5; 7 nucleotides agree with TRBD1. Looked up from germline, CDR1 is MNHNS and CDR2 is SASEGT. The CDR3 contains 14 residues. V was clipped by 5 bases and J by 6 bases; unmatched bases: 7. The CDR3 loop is CASSTQQGPQPQHF. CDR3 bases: TGTGCCAGCAGTACCCAACAGGGGCCTCAGCCCCAGCATTTT.

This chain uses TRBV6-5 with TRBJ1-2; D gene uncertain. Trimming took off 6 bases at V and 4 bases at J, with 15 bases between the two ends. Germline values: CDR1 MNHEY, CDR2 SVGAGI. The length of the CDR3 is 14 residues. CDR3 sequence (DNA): TGTGCCAGCAGCGCGGGAGGGTCTTCCTATGGCTACACCTTC. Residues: CASSAGGSSYGYTF.

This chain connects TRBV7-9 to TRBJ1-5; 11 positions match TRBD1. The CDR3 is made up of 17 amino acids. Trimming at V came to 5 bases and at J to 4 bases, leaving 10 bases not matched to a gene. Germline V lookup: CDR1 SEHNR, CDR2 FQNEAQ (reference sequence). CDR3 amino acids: CASSPTGTGGPNQPQHF. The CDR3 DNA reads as TGTGCCAGCAGCCCAACCGGGACAGGGGGACCAAATCAGCCCCAGCATTTT.

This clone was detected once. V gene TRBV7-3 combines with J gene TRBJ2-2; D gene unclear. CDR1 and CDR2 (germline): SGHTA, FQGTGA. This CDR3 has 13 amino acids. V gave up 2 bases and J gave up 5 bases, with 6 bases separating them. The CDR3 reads CASSLLGTGELFF. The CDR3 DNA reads TGTGCCAGCAGCTTACTAGGTACCGGGGAGCTGTTTTTT.

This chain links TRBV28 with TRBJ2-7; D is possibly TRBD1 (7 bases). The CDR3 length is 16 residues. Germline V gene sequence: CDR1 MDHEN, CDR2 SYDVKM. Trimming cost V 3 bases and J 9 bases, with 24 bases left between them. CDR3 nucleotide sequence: TGTGCCAGCAGTTTTTTTCAGGGAGGTGCGACAGGGCTGCAGTACTTC. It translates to CASSFFQGGATGLQYF.

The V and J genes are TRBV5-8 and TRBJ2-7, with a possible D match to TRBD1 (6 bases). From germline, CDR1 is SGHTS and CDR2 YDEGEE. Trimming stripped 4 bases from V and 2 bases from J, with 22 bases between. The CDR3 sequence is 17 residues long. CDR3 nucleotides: TGTGCCAGCAGCCATGCGGTCTTTAACAGGGTGGCCTACGAGCAGTACTTC. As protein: CASSHAVFNRVAYEQYF. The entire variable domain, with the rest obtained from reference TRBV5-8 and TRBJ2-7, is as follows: EAGVTQSPTHLIKTRGQQATLRCSPISGHTSVYWYQQALGLGLQFLLWYDEGEERNRGNFPPRFSGRQFPNYSSELNVNALELEDSALYLCASSHAVFNRVAYEQYFGPGTRLTVT.

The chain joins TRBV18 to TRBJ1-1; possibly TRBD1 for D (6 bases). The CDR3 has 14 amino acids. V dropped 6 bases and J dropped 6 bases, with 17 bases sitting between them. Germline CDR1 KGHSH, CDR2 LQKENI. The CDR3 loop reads CASSVGVTGSEAFF. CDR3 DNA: TGTGCCAGCTCCGTTGGGGTTACAGGGTCTGAAGCTTTCTTT.

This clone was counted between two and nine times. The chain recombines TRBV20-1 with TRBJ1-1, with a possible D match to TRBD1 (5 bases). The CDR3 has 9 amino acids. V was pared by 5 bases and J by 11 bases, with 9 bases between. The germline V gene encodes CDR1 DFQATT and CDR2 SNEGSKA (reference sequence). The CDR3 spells CSAGGEAFF. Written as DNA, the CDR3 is TGCAGTGCTGGGGGGGAGGCTTTCTTT.

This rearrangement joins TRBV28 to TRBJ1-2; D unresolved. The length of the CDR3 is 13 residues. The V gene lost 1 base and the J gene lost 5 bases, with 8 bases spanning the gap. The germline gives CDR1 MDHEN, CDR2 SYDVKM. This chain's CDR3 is CASSLFTGYGYTF. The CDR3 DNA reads TGTGCCAGCAGTTTATTCACGGGATATGGCTACACCTTC.

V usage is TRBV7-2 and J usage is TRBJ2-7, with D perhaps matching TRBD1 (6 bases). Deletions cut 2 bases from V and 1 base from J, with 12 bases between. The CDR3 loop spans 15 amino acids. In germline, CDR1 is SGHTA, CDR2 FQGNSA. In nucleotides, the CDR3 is TGTGCCAGCAGCTTACAGGGGCCCGATTCCTACGAGCAGTACTTC. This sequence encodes CASSLQGPDSYEQYF.

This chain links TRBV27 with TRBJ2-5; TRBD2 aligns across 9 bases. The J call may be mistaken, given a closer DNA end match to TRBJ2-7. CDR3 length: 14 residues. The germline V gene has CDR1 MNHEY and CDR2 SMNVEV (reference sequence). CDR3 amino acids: CASSLAGGVYEQYF. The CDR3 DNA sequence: TGTGCCAGCAGTTTAGCGGGAGGGGTCTACGAGCAGTACTTC.

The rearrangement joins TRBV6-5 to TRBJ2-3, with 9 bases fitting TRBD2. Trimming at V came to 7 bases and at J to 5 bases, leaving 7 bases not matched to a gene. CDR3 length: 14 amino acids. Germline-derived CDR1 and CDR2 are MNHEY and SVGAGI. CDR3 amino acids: CASTRAGGVDTQYF. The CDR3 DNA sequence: TGTGCCAGCACTAGGGCGGGGGGGGTAGATACGCAGTATTTT.